This T cell receptor beta chain was observed in a study of blood T cell repertoires in COVID-19. Clones were sequenced by immunoSEQ multiplex PCR, and TCRdb holds only the in-frame ones, with some missing. This table holds approximately 150,000 clones, approximately 80% found once. The sequenced material came from peripheral blood. This clonotype was sampled from a human donor in a cohort sampled during active COVID-19.

The CDR3 coding sequence is TGTGCCAGCAGTTTTTCCCTCCTCCAGGGGCTCAGCTCCTATAATTCACCCCTCCACTTT. Translating gives CASSFSLLQGLSSYNSPLHF. This rearrangement joins TRBV28 to TRBJ1-6; the D gene is possibly TRBD1 (6 bases). The germline V gene encodes CDR1 MDHEN and CDR2 SYDVKM. The CDR3 covers 20 residues. The ends were cut back, 3 bases at V and 0 bases at J, with 21 bases in the middle. Based on the CDR3 plus reference TRBV28 and TRBJ1-6, the full variable domain is DVKVTQSSRYLVKRTGEKVFLECVQDMDHENMFWYRQDPGLGLRLIYFSYDVKMKEKGDIPEGYSVSREKKERFSLILESASTNQTSMYLCASSFSLLQGLSSYNSPLHFGNGTRLTVT.